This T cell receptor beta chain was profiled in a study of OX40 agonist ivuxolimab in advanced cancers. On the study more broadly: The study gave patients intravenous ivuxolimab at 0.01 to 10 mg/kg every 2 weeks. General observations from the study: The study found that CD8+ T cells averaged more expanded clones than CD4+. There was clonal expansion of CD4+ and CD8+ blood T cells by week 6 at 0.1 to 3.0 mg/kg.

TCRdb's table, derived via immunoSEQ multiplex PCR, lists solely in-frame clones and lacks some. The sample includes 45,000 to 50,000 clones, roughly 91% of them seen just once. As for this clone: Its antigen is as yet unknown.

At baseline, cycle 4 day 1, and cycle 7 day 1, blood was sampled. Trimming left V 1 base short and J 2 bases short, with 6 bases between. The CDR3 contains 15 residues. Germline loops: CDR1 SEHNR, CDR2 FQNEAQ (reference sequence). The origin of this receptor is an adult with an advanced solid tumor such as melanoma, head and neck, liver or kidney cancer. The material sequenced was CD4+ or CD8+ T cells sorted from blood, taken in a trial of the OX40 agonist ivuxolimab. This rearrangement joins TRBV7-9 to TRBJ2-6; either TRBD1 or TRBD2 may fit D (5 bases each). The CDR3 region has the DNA TGTGCCAGCAGCTTAGGAGGGGCTGGGGCCAACGTCCTGACTTTC. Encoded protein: CASSLGGAGANVLTF.